This T cell receptor (beta chain) derives from a study of early T cells in non-severe SARS-CoV-2 infection. Study overall: The chains were unpaired, and the sequenced material was bulk RNA from unsorted whole blood.

One entry per CDR3 protein, called by TCRdb with MiXCR from the 5' RACE reads. The sample contains approximately 28,000 distinct CDR3 sequences, less than 6.5% of which appear only once. The table lists this clonotype with a few counts. This clonotype was obtained from an adult who was a healthcare worker with PCR-confirmed SARS-CoV-2 infection or an uninfected control (not recorded which). Sequencing was done on a sample of whole blood.

CDR3 sequence reads: CASSLSGVRNEQFF. DNA of the CDR3: TGTGCCAGCAGCTTAAGTGGGGTGCGAAATGAGCAGTTCTTC. The chain recombines TRBV7-3 with TRBJ2-1; unclear D gene. This CDR3 has 14 amino acids. Germline loops: CDR1 SGHTA, CDR2 FQGTGA. V was shortened by 1 base and J by 7 bases, with 11 bases between the two germline ends.